The T cell receptor beta chain under discussion was sequenced for a study of shared clonotypes between healthy human individuals. As concerns this clone: Its antigen is still unknown.

Study conclusions and caveats: Richness estimates generally favored naive over memory subsets.

Profiling relied on immunoSEQ multiplex PCR, and the TCRdb table lists in-frame clones only, not all of them. The sample has over a million clones, more than 95% seen once. V shed 4 bases, J shed 3 bases, and the junction held 10 bases outside the gene matches. This CDR3 contains 16 residues. The germline V gene encodes CDR1 SGDLS and CDR2 YYNGEE. The clonotype was recovered from a man aged 30 to 45 in good health. The material sequenced was naive CD4+ T cells sorted from blood. The subset was: CD45RA+ positively selected. This rearrangement joins TRBV9 to TRBJ2-7, with 10 bases identical to TRBD1. This CDR3 is CASSPGWGQGYYEQYF. As DNA, the CDR3 is TGTGCCAGCAGCCCGGGTTGGGGACAGGGGTACTACGAGCAGTACTTC. The full variable domain, completed using reference TRBV9 and TRBJ2-7, is DSGVTQTPKHLITATGQRVTLRCSPRSGDLSVYWYQQSLDQGLQFLIQYYNGEERAKGNILERFSAQQFPDLHSELNLSSLELGDSALYFCASSPGWGQGYYEQYFGPGTRLTVT.